This TCR beta chain was sequenced in a study of PD-L1 blockade in urothelial cancer. Background on the study: Patients' histories included 0 to 3 prior chemotherapy regimens. Findings of the study overall: Pretreatment clonality of the blood TCR repertoire below the median was predictive of superior survival.

The CDR3 is 16 amino acids. The V gene's germline CDR1 is ENHRY and CDR2 SYGVKD. The V gene lost 0 bases and the J gene lost 8 bases, with 16 bases spanning the gap. The table came from immunoSEQ multiplex PCR; TCRdb's copy has only in-frame clones and leaves some out. The sample consists of 90,000 to 130,000 clones, approximately 90% of them appearing once. Time point meaning: peripheral blood 6 weeks after treatment start. Worth noting for this clone: Its target is not known.

The source is a man aged 55 to 69 with urothelial cancer. The sequences come from PBMCs, collected around atezolizumab (anti-PD-L1) treatment. The V and J genes are TRBV10-3 and TRBJ1-4; no definite D call. CDR3 sequence: CAISESGGRSEEKLFF. CDR3 coding DNA: TGTGCCATCAGTGAGTCCGGTGGGAGATCAGAAGAAAAACTGTTTTTT.